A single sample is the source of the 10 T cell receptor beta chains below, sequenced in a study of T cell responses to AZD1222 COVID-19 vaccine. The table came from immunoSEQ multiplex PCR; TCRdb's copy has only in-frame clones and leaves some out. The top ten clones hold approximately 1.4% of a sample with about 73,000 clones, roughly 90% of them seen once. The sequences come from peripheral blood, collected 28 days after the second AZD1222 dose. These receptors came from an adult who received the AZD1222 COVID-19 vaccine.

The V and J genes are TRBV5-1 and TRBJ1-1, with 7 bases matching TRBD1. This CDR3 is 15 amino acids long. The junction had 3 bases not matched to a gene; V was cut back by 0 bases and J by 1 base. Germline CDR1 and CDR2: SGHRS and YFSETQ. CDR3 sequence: CASSLEGGRNTEAFF. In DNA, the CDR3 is TGCGCCAGCAGCTTGGAAGGGGGCCGGAACACTGAAGCTTTCTTT. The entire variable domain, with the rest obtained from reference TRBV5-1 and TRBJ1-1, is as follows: KAGVTQTPRYLIKTRGQQVTLSCSPISGHRSVSWYQQTPGQGLQFLFEYFSETQRNKGNFPGRFSGRQFSNSRSEMNVSTLELGDSALYLCASSLEGGRNTEAFFGQGTRLTVV.

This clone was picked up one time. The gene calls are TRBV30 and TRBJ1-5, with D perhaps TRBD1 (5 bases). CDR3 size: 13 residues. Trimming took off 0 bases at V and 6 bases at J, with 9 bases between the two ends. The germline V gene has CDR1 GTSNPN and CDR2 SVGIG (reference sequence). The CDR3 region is CAWSVAGGQPQHF. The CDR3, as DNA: TGTGCCTGGAGTGTGGCGGGGGGTCAGCCCCAGCATTTT.

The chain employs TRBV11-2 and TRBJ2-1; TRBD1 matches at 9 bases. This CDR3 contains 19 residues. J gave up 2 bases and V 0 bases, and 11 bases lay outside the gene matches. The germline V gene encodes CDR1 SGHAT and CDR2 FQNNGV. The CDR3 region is CASSLDPSGTGRTYNEQFF. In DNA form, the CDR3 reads TGTGCCAGCAGCTTAGATCCTTCCGGGACAGGGCGGACCTACAATGAGCAGTTCTTC.

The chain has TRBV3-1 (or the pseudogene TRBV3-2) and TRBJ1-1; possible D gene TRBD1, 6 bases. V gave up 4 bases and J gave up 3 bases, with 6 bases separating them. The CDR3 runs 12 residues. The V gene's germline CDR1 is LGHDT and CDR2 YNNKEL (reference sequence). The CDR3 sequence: CASSPGDTEAFF. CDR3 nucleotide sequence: TGTGCCAGCAGCCCAGGGGACACTGAAGCTTTCTTT.

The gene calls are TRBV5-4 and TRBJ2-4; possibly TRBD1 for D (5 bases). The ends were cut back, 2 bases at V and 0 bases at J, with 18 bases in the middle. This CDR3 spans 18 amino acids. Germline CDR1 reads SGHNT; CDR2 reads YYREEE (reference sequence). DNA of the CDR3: TGTGCCAGCAGCTTTATGGCCACAGGAGCTCTAGCCAAAAACATTCAGTACTTC. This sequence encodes CASSFMATGALAKNIQYF.

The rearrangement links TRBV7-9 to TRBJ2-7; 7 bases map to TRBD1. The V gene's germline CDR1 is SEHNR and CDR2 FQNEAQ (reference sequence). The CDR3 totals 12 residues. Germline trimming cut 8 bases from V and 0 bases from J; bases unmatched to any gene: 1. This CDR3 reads CASGTVSYEQYF. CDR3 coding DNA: TGTGCCAGCGGGACAGTCTCCTACGAGCAGTACTTC.

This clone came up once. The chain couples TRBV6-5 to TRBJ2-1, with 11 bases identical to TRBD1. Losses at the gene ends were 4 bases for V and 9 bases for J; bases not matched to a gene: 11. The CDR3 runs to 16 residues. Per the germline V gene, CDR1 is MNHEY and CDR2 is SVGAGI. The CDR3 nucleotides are TGTGCCAGCAGTTCCCCAAGGACAGGGGGCAGGGGTGAGCAGTTCTTC. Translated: CASSSPRTGGRGEQFF.

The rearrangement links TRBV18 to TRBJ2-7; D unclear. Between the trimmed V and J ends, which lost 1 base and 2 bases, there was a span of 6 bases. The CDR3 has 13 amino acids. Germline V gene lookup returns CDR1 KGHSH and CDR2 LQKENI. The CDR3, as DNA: TGTGCCAGCTCACCACAGGAAACCTACGAGCAGTACTTC. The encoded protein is CASSPQETYEQYF.

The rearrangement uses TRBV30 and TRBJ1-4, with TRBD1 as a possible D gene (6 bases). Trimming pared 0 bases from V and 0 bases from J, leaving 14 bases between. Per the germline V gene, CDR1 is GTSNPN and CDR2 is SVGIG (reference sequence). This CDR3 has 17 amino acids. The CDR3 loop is CAWSVGQGYATNEKLFF. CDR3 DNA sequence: TGTGCCTGGAGTGTCGGGCAGGGGTATGCAACTAATGAAAAACTGTTTTTT.

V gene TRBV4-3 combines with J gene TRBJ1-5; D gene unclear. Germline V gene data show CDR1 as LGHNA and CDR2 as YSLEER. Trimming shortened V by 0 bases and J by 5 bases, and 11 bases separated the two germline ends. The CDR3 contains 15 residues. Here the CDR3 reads CASSQEVGLDQPQHF. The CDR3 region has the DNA TGCGCCAGCAGCCAAGAAGTTGGACTAGATCAGCCCCAGCATTTT.